This is a list of T cell receptor beta chains from one sample in a study of blood T cell repertoires in COVID-19. TCRdb's table, derived via immunoSEQ multiplex PCR, lists solely in-frame clones and lacks some. The data hold around 150,000 clones, with about 93% observed a single time. Sequenced: peripheral blood. The receptors derive from a woman in her forties or fifties with acute or convalescent COVID-19. CDR3s include the opening cysteine and the closing phenylalanine or tryptophan.

V gene,J gene,CDR3 protein
TRBV7-9,TRBJ1-2,CASSLEPPDSPYGYTF
TRBV19,TRBJ1-3,CASSDRNGNTIYF
TRBV7-9,TRBJ2-5,CASSPREYGTQYF
TRBV5-1,TRBJ1-1,CASPPTGTNTEAFF
TRBV24-1,TRBJ2-3,CATSAQASGGHTDTQYF
TRBV5-1,TRBJ1-4,CASSFTASGTNEKLFF
TRBV5-1,TRBJ2-7,CASIRGSPHEQYF
TRBV3-1/TRBV3-2,TRBJ1-1,CASSQTDQGGTEAFF
TRBV4-1,TRBJ2-1,CASSPEGLAGFNEQFF
TRBV25-1,TRBJ1-4,CASSEPSAGGEKLFF
TRBV28,TRBJ1-2,CASSQGQGNYGYTF
TRBV14,TRBJ2-7,CASSQGLSGRTSEQYF
TRBV9,TRBJ1-3,CASTPSGRFSGNTIYF
TRBV19,TRBJ1-5,CAGGAAGNQPQHF
TRBV5-5,TRBJ2-7,CASSSPMRGRPGGSYEQYF
TRBV7-8,TRBJ1-1,CASSLPGVRNTEAFF
TRBV27,TRBJ1-2,CASSPDRGRYGYTF
TRBV14,TRBJ1-2,CASSPHTSTDGNGYTF
TRBV30,TRBJ1-6,CAWTTGNSSPLHF
TRBV7-9,TRBJ1-1,CASSSKSAGGGRKDTEAFF
TRBV3-1/TRBV3-2,TRBJ2-2,CASSQETILNTGELFF
TRBV28,TRBJ1-3,CASSFGTTRNTIYF
TRBV21-1,TRBJ2-7,CASRGLAGSSYEQYF
TRBV25-1,TRBJ1-2,CASSVGGRGYTF
TRBV7-2,TRBJ2-3,CASSLEFGGRERADTQYF
TRBV6-2/TRBV6-3,TRBJ2-7,CASSFGAGEQYF
TRBV7-3,TRBJ1-6,CASSSGQEPNSPLHF
TRBV6-5,TRBJ1-4,CASSYSQGMNEKLFF
TRBV7-3,TRBJ2-2,CASSQGQVGGELFF
TRBV11-2,TRBJ1-4,CASSQQAIEKLFF